This TCR beta chain came from a study of T cell responses to AZD1222 COVID-19 vaccine. Turning to the study itself: Some second doses came at about 4 weeks and others at about 12 weeks; these were pooled.

TCRdb's copy holds only in-frame clones and misses some; the assay was immunoSEQ multiplex PCR. The table includes about 97,000 clones, around nine tenths detected once. Germline V gene data show CDR1 as SQVTM and CDR2 as ANQGSEA. The CDR3 length is 14 residues. The ends lost 7 bases at V and 5 bases at J; junction bases unmatched: 10. In the case of this clone: The antigen remains unidentified.

Study results and caveats: At 160-218 and 743-854, vaccine-associated CD4 TCRs were dominant, and they spanned spike.

The sample in question was peripheral blood, obtained on day 0 of AZD1222 vaccination. The sequence was collected from an adult in good health. The chain has TRBV29-1 and TRBJ1-1, with TRBD1 matching over 10 bases. DNA of the CDR3: TGCAGCGCCCGGGACAGGGGCTCTGGAACTGAAGCTTTCTTT. This codes for CSARDRGSGTEAFF.